One T cell receptor (beta chain) is described in this entry. The CDR3 spans 15 residues. Germline CDR1 and CDR2: SGHNT and YYREEE (reference sequence). Trimming shortened V by 3 bases and J by 4 bases, and 13 bases separated the two germline ends. About 30,000 T cell genomes, or about 0.2 ug DNA, went into the sorted-subset replicate PCRs. Measured with immunoSEQ multiplex PCR; TCRdb has only the in-frame clones, and not every one. Altogether roughly 2,500,000 clones are present, 90% to 95% being singletons, with the ten largest covering about 0.38%. These data are taken from a study of shared clonotypes between healthy human individuals.

The V gene is TRBV5-4, the J gene TRBJ1-4; D is uncertain. The sample consisted of naive CD4+ T cells from PBMCs. Subset in this sample: CD45RA+ positively selected. This receptor was identified in a man aged 18 to 30 in good health. Some clones in this sample may be carry-over from other donors' samples. The CDR3 DNA is TGTGCCAGCAGCTCGGCTCAGGCCGGTAATGAAAAACTGTTTTTT. Protein: CASSSAQAGNEKLFF.